This record looks at one T cell receptor (beta chain) sequence and its context. What it recognizes is unknown. The data stem from a study of T cell responses to AZD1222 COVID-19 vaccine. The study, taken as a whole, reports: Only 5 to 7 AZD1222 recipients tested seropositive at baseline. Spike regions recognized by vaccine-associated CD4 TCRs spanned the protein, led by 160-218 and 743-854. White British ancestry dominated among donors, who included more females, and clonal diversity was possibly underestimated.

Data came from immunoSEQ multiplex PCR; TCRdb stores just in-frame clones and leaves some out. The sample includes more than 95,000 clones, about nine tenths of them seen just once. V lost 1 base to trimming and J lost 4 bases, with 18 bases between them. Per the germline V gene, CDR1 is MNHEY and CDR2 is SVGEGT. The CDR3 is 17 amino acids. The sequences come from peripheral blood, collected 28 days after the second dose of the MenACWY control vaccine. The TCR comes from an adult who received the MenACWY meningococcal vaccine as a control. This chain links TRBV6-2 or TRBV6-3 with TRBJ2-3, with D tentatively TRBD1 (5 bases). DNA of the CDR3: TGTGCCAGCAGTTACTTGGTAGTTAAGCAGGGCCCAGATACGCAGTATTTT. This encodes CASSYLVVKQGPDTQYF.